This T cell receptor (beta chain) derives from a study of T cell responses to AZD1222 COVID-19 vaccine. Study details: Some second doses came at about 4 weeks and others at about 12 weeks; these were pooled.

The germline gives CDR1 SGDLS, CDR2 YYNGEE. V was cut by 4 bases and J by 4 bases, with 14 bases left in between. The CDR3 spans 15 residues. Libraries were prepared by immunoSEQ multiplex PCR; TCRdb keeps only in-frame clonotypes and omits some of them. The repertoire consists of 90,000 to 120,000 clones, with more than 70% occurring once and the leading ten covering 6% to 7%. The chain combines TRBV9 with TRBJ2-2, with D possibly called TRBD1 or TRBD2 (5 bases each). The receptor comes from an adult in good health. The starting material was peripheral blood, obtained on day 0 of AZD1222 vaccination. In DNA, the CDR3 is TGTGCCAGCAGCCCGAGGGGTCAGGGCACCGGGGAGCTGTTTTTT. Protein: CASSPRGQGTGELFF.